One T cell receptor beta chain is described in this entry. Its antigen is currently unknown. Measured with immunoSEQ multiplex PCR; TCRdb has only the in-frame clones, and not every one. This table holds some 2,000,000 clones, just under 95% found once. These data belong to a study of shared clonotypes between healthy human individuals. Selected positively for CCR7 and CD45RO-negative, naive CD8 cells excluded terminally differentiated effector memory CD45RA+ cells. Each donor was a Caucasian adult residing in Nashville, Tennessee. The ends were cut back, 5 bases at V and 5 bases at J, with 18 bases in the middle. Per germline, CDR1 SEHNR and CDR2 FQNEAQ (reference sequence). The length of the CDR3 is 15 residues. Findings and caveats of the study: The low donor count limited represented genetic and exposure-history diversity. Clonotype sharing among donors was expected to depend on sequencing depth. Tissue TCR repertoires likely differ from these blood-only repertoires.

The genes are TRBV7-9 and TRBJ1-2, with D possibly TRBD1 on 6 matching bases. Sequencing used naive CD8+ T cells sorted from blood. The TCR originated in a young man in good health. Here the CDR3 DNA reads TGTGCCAGCAGCCCGGGGGGCTCCGGCCTTTATGGCTACACCTTC. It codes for CASSPGGSGLYGYTF.